The T cell receptor (beta chain) under discussion was sequenced for a study of blood T cells in healthy people across ages. Using a J-beta primer mix together with a sample-barcoded 5' primer, a second PCR was run for about 6 to 12 cycles. TCRdb re-derived calls from the 5' RACE reads in MiXCR, one entry per CDR3 protein. The table shows about 650,000 distinct CDR3 sequences, with approximately 31% occurring only once. Between the trimmed V and J ends, which lost 8 bases and 0 bases, there was a span of 17 bases. The CDR3 consists of 15 residues. Germline V gene data show CDR1 as MNHEY and CDR2 as SVGEGT. This clonotype was counted ten times or more.

The chain combines TRBV6-2 or TRBV6-3 with TRBJ2-7, with D perhaps TRBD2 (6 bases). The sequence came from an elderly woman in good health. Sequencing was done on a sample of blood. CDR3 in amino acids: CASLPRRGTSYEQYF. The DNA for the CDR3 is TGTGCCAGCCTCCCCCGGAGGGGCACCTCCTACGAGCAGTACTTC.